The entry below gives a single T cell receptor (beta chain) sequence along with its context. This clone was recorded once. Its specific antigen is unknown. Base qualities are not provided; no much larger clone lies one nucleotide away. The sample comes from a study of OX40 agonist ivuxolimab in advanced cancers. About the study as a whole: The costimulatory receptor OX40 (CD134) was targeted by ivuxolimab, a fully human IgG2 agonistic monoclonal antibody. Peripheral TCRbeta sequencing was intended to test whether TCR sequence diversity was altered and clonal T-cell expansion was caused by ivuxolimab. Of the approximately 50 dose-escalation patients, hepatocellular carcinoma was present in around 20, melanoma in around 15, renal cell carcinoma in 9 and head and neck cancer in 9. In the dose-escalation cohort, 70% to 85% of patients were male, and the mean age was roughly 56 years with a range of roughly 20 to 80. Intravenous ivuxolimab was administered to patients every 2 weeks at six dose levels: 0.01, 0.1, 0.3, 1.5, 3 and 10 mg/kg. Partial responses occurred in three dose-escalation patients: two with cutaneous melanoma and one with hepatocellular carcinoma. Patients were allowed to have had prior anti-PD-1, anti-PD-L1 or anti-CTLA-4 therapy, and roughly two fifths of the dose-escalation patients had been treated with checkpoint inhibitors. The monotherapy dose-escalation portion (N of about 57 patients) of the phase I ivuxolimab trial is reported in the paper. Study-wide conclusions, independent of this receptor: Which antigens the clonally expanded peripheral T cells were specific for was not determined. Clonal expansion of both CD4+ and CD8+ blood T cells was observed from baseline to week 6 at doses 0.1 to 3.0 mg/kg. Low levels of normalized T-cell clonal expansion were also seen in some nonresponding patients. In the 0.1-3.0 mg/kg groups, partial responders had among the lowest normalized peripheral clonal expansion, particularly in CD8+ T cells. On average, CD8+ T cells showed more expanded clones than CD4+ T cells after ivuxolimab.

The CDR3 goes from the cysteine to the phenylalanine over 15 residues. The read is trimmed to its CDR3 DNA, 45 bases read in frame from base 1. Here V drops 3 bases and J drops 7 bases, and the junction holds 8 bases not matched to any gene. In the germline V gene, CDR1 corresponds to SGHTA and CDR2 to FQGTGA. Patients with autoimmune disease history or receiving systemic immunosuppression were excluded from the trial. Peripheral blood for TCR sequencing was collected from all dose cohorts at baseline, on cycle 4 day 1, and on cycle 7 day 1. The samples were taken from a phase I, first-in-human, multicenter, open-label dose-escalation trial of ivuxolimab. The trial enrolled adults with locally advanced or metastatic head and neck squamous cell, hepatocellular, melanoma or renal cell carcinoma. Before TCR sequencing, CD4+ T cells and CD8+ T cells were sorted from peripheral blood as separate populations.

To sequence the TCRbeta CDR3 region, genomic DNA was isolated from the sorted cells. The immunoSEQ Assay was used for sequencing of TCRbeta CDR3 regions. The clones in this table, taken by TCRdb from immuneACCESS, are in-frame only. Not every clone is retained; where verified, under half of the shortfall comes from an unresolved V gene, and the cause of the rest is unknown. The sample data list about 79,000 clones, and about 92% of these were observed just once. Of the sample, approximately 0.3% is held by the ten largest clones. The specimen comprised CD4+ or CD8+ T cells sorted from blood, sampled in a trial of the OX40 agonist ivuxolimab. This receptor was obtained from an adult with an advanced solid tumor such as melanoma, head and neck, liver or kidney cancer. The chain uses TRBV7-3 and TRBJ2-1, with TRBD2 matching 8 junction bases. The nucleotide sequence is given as TGTGCCAGCAGCTTTGAAGCGGGGGTTGGGAATGAGCAGTTCTTC. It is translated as CASSFEAGVGNEQFF.